These 5 T cell receptor beta chains were all obtained from the same sample, sequenced in a study of cytomegalovirus exposure and HLA in healthy donors (dated by TCRdb to 2016 to 2017). The library was made by the immunoSEQ multiplex PCR assay. The multiplex PCR relied on a mix of 60 forward primers for TCR Vbeta segments and 13 reverse primers for TCR Jbeta segments. The source is immuneACCESS, and TCRdb retained only in-frame sequences with V and J called. Part of the clones is not carried over; for the studies checked, unresolved V genes explain less than half of this, and the remainder is unexplained. This sample has over 150,000 clones in its table, and roughly four fifths of those were observed once. The ten biggest clones cover over 10% of the sample. Sequencing input: PBMCs. The receptors come from a woman aged 45 to 65 in good health and CMV-seronegative.

This clone was seen only a few times. The chain joins TRBV15 to TRBJ2-1; D ambiguous. This CDR3 is 11 amino acids long. V gave up 3 bases and J gave up 8 bases, with 5 bases separating them. The germline CDR1 and CDR2 sequences are LNHNV and YYDKDF (reference sequence). The CDR3 is CATSRRYEQFF. CDR3 bases: TGTGCCACCAGCAGGCGCTATGAGCAGTTCTTC.

This chain uses TRBV10-3 with TRBJ2-1; 14 positions match TRBD2. This CDR3 has 18 amino acids. Germline values: CDR1 ENHRY, CDR2 SYGVKD. V lost 0 bases to trimming and J lost 9 bases; unmatched junction nucleotides: 10. The CDR3 region has the DNA TGTGCCATCAGTGAGTCTGGGACTAGCGGGAGAGGGCGTTCTGAGCAGTTCTTC. As protein: CAISESGTSGRGRSEQFF.

The genes are TRBV10-3 and TRBJ2-3; D might be TRBD2 (6 bases). The ends were cut back, 3 bases at V and 3 bases at J, with 16 bases in the middle. This CDR3 region has 16 residues. The germline CDR1 and CDR2 sequences are ENHRY and SYGVKD. CDR3 in DNA: TGTGCCATCAGTGAAGGAGGGATAAGGAGTACAGATACGCAGTATTTT. Its translation: CAISEGGIRSTDTQYF.

The rearrangement uses TRBV19 and TRBJ2-4; the match to TRBD1 covers 8 bases. V dropped 5 bases and J dropped 4; count of bases not matched to a gene: 7. CDR3 length: 15 residues. Germline assignment: CDR1 LNHDA and CDR2 SQIVND (reference sequence). The CDR3 loop is CASSLSGQVKNIQYF. The CDR3 nucleotides read TGTGCCAGTAGTCTCTCGGGACAGGTTAAAAACATTCAGTACTTC.

This chain uses TRBV7-2 with TRBJ1-5; D remains ambiguous. The length of the CDR3 is 15 residues. V was shortened by 3 bases and J by 1 base, with 10 bases between the two germline ends. Germline CDR1 SGHTA, CDR2 FQGNSA. This CDR3 is CASSFAAESNQPQHF. In DNA, the CDR3 is TGTGCCAGCAGCTTCGCGGCAGAGAGCAATCAGCCCCAGCATTTT.